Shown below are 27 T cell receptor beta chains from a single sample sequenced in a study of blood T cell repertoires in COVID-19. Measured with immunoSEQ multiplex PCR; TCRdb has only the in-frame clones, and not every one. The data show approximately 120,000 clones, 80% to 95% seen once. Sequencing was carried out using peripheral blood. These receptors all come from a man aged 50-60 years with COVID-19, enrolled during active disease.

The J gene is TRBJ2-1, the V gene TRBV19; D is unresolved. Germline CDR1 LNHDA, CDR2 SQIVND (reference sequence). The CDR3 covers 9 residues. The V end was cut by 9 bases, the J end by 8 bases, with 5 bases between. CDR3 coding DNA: TGTGCCAGCGGTTATGAGCAGTTCTTC. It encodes CASGYEQFF. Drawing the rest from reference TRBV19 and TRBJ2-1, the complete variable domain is DGGITQSPKYLFRKEGQNVTLSCEQNLNHDAMYWYRQDPGQGLRLIYYSQIVNDFQKGDIAEGYSVSREKKESFPLTVTSAQKNPTAFYLCASGYEQFFGPGTRLTVL.

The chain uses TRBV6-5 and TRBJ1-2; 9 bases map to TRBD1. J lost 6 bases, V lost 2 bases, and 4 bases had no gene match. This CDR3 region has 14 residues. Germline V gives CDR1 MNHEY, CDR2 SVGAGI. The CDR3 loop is CASSYLGQGDGYTF. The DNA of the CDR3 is TGTGCCAGCAGTTACCTGGGACAGGGAGATGGCTACACCTTC.

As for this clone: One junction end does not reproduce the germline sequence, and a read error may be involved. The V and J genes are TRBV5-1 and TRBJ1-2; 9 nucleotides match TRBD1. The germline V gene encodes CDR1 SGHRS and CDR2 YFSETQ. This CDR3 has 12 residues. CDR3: CASSDPGQGFTF. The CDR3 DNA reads TGCGCCAGCAGCGACCCGGGACAGGGCTTCACCTTC.

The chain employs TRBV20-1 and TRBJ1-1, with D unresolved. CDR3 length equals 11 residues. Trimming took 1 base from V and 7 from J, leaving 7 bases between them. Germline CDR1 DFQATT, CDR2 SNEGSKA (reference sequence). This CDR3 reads CSARAHFEAFF. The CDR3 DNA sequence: TGCAGTGCTAGAGCTCACTTTGAAGCTTTCTTT.

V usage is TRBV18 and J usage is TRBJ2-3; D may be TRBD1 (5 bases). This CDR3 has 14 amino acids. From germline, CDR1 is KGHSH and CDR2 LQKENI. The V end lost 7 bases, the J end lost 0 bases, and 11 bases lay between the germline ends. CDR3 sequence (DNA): TGTGCCAGCTTGCGACAGCTTAGCACAGATACGCAGTATTTT. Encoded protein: CASLRQLSTDTQYF.

The CDR3 region is CASSALTRTVGELFF. CDR3 sequence (DNA): TGTGCCAGTAGTGCCCTGACTAGGACGGTCGGGGAGCTGTTTTTT. The chain carries TRBV19 and TRBJ2-2; TRBD2 might be the D (6 bases). Germline CDR1 is LNHDA and CDR2 is SQIVND (reference sequence). CDR3 length: 15 residues. V shed 5 bases and J shed 7 bases, with 17 bases lying between them.

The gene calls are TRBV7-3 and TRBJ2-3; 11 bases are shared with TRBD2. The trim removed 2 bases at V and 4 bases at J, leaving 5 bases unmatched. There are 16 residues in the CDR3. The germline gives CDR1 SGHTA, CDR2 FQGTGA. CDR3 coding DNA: TGTGCCAGCAGCTTAGTAGCGGGAGGGCCCCCAGATACGCAGTATTTT. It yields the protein CASSLVAGGPPDTQYF.

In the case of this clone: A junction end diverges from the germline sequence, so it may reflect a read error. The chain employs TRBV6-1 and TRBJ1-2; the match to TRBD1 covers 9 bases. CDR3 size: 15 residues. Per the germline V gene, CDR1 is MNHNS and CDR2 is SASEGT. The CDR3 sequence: CASSKAGQGGYGYTF. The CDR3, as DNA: TGTGCCAGCAGTAAAGCGGGACAGGGAGGCTATGGCTACACCTTC.

CDR3 nucleotide sequence: TGCGCCAGCAGCTTGGAAGGCTGGGCGGGCTACACCTTC. This sequence encodes CASSLEGWAGYTF. The rearrangement uses TRBV5-1 and TRBJ1-2, with D unresolved. From germline, CDR1 is SGHRS and CDR2 YFSETQ. The CDR3 contains 13 residues. Trimming shortened V by 0 bases and J by 8 bases, and 11 bases separated the two germline ends.

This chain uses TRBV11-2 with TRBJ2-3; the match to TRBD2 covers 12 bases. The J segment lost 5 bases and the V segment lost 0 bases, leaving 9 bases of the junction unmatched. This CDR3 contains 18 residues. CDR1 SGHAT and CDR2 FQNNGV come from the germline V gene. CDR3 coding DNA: TGTGCCAGCAGCTTAGAGGCGGGGACTAGCGGGTTGCGAGATACGCAGTATTTT. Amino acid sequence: CASSLEAGTSGLRDTQYF.

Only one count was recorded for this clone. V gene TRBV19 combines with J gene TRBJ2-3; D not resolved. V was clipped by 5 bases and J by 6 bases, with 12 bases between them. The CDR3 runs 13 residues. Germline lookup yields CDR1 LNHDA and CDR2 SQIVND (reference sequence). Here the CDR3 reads CASSVGAWDTQYF. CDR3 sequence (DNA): TGTGCCAGTAGTGTAGGAGCATGGGATACGCAGTATTTT.

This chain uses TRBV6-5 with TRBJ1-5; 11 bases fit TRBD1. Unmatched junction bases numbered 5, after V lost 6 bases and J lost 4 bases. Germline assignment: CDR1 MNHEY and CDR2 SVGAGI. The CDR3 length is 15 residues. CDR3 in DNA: TGTGCCAGCAGCCCGGGACAGGGGGAGAATCAGCCCCAGCATTTT. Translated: CASSPGQGENQPQHF.

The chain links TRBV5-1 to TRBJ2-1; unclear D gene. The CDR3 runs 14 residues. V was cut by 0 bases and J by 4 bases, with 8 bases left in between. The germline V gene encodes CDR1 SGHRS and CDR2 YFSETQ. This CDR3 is CASSLAAQYNEQFF. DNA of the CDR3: TGCGCCAGCAGCTTGGCCGCGCAATACAATGAGCAGTTCTTC.

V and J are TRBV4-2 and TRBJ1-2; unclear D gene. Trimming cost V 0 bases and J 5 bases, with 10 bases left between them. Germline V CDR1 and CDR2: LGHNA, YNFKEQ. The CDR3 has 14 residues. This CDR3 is CASSQERESYGYTF. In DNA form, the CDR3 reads TGTGCCAGCAGCCAAGAGAGGGAATCTTATGGCTACACCTTC.

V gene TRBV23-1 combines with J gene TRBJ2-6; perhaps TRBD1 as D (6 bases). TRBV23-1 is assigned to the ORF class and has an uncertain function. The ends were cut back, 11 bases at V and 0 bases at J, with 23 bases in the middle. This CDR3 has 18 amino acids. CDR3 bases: TGCGCCTTCAGCCCAAGAGGGGGTGAGTGCTCTGGGGCCAACGTCCTGACTTTC. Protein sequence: CAFSPRGGECSGANVLTF.

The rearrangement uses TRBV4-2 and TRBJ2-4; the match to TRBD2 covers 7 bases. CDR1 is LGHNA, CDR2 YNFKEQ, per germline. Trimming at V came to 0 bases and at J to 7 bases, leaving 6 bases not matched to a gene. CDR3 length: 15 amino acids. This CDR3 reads CASSQDGGGWNIQYF. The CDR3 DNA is TGTGCCAGCAGCCAAGATGGCGGGGGTTGGAACATTCAGTACTTC.

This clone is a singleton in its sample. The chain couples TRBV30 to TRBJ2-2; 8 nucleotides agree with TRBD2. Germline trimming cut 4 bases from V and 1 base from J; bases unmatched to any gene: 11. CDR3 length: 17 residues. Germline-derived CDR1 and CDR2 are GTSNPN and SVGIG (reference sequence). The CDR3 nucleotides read TGTGCCTGGACCCAGGGACTAGTGGACCTGAACACCGGGGAGCTGTTTTTT. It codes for CAWTQGLVDLNTGELFF.

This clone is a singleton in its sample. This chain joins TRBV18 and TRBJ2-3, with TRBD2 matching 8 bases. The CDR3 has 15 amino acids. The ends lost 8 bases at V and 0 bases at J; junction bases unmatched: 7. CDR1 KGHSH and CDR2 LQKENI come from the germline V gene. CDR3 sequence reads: CASALAGDSTDTQYF. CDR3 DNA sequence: TGTGCCAGCGCGCTAGCGGGCGATAGCACAGATACGCAGTATTTT.

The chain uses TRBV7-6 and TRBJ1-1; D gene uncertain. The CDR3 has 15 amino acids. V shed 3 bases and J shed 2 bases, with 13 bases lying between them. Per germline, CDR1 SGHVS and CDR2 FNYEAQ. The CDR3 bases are TGTGCCAGCAGCTTGGCCGCGGGTTTCAACACTGAAGCTTTCTTT. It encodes CASSLAAGFNTEAFF.

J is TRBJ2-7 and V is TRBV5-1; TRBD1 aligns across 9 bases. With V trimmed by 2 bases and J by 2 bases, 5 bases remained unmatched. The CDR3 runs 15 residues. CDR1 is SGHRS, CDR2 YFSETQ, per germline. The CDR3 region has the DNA TGCGCCAGCAGCTTAACAGGGGGCTTCCCCTACGAGCAGTACTTC. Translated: CASSLTGGFPYEQYF.

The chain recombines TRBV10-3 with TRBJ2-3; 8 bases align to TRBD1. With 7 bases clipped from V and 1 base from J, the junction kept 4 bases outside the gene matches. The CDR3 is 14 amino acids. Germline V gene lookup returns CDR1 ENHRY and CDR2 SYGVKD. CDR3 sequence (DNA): TGTGCCATCACCCCGGGACAGGGCACAGATACGCAGTATTTT. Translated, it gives CAITPGQGTDTQYF.

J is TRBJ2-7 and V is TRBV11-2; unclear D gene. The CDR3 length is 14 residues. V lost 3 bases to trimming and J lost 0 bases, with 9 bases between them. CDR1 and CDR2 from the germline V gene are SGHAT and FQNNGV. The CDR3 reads CASSLNRFSYEQYV. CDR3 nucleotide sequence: TGTGCCAGCAGCTTGAACAGATTCTCCTACGAGCAGTACGTC.

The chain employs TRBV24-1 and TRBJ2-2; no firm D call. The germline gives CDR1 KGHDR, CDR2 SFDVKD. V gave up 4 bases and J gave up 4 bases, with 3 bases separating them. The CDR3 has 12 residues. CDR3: CATSDFTGELFF. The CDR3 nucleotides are TGTGCCACCAGTGACTTCACCGGGGAGCTGTTTTTT.

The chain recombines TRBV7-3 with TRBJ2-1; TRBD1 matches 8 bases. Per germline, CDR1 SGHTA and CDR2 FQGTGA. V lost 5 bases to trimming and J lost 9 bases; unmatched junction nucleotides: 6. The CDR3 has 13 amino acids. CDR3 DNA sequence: TGTGCCAGCAGCGCGGGACAGGAAGCTGAGCAGTTCTTC. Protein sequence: CASSAGQEAEQFF.

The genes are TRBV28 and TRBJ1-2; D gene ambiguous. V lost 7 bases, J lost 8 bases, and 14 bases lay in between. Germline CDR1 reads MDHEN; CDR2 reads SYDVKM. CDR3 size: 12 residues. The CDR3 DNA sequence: TGTGCCAGCACCCCCAGCGGTCTAGGCTACACCTTC. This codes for CASTPSGLGYTF.

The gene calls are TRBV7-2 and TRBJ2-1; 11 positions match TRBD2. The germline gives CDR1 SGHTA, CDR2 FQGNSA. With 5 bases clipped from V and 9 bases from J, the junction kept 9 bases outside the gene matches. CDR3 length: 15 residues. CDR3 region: CASSISSGGRGEQFF. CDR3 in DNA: TGTGCCAGCAGCATATCTAGCGGGGGGCGTGGTGAGCAGTTCTTC.

CDR3 residues: CASSLGWRAFF. In DNA form, the CDR3 reads TGTGCCAGCAGTTTAGGTTGGAGAGCTTTCTTT. This chain connects TRBV27 to TRBJ1-1; D gene uncertain. From germline, CDR1 is MNHEY and CDR2 SMNVEV (reference sequence). The CDR3 contains 11 residues. Between the trimmed V and J ends, which lost 2 bases and 10 bases, there was a span of 8 bases.